This TCR beta chain originates from a study of blood T cell repertoires in COVID-19 (dated by TCRdb to about 2020). About the investigation overall: Samples covering the acute and convalescent phases of COVID-19 were provided by collaborators in the United States, Italy and Spain. The material from the prospective study consisted of cDNA or gDNA derived from T cells, B-cell-depleted T cells, or PBMCs. The dataset comprised deeply sampled blood TCRbeta repertoires from subjects exposed to, actively infected with, or recovered from COVID-19. The repertoires were released in a freely available public database meant as a resource for research on the immune response to SARS-CoV-2. The samples were drawn from the first 160 participants of the ongoing ImmuneRACE study and from 1,254 subjects provided by 6 global collaborators. The sample metadata nearly always contained a de-identified subject ID, COVID-19 status, age in years and sex. Where HLA class I and class II types were available, the types were taken from metadata supplied by the sample provider, not from assay-based typing.

One collaborating source in Seattle enrolled patients while the patients were actively infected and followed the patients over time throughout the course of disease. Whole blood was collected in K2EDTA tubes by collaborating institutions according to the institutions' own protocols. Collaborator samples were shipped for TCRbeta analysis as frozen whole blood, isolated PBMCs, or DNA extracted from either sample type. Of note for this clone: Its antigen is unknown. No base-level quality is on record; no much larger clone is a single base apart.

The CDR3 has 16 amino acids, counting the end cysteine and phenylalanine. Solely the CDR3 DNA is kept, with 48 bases framed from the first base. CDR1 KGHDR and CDR2 SFDVKD are derived from the germline V gene. V and J are trimmed by 3 bases and 6 bases, and the gene matches miss 8 bases of the junction. The immunoSEQ Assay, a bias-controlled multiplex PCR, was used to amplify TCRbeta CDR3 regions from genomic DNA. The original methods were these. Within the assay, amplification of reference gene primers was used to estimate how many nucleated cells each sample contained. To quantify the absolute abundance of each unique TCRbeta CDR3 rearrangement, sequence reads were collapsed and filtered. For each sample, productive Simpson clonality was calculated as the square root of Simpson's diversity index over productive rearrangements. TCRdb took this table from immuneACCESS and kept in-frame rearrangements with V and J called. Such tables lack part of the clones; where checked against another copy, unresolved V genes explain under half of the gap, and the rest is unexplained. V and J calls and clone size are given by that table; D and trimming were obtained from the DNA. The sample contains approximately 300,000 clones, around 90% of them found a single time. The ten largest clonotypes hold 6% to 7% of the sample.

The investigation overall reported the following: How much clinical and demographic metadata was included differed by source and by participant, and the metadata was provided uncurated.

The chain uses TRBV24-1 and TRBJ2-1; TRBD2 aligns with 9 central bases. Sequencing input: peripheral blood. This clonotype was sampled from a woman aged 25 to 45 with COVID-19, enrolled during active disease. The bases are TGTGCCACCAGTGATCAGGTGACTAGCGGATCCAATGAGCAGTTCTTC. It translates to CATSDQVTSGSNEQFF.